This entry lists 2 T cell receptor beta chains sequenced from one sample in a study of T cell repertoires in cytomegalovirus infection (dated by TCRdb to between 2019 and 2020). The reads were generated on an Illumina HiSeq 1500. TCRdb cleaned the public reads at Q25 with fastp, built clones with MiXCR and kept in-frame beta chains. Rows with one shared CDR3 protein collapse into an entry with the most common genes and DNA. In this sample the table shows 75,000 to 100,000 distinct CDR3 sequences, around 28% of which occur a single time. Approximately 71% of the sample goes to the ten largest clones. The treatment or condition label here, explained by the study, means: in vitro stimulation with specific CMV peptide epitopes to enrich CMV-specific T cells. Their cognate antigens are unknown. The sequencing used CD8+ T cells from cultured PBMCs, collected from culture after CMV antigen stimulation. Source of these receptors: a human donor in good health (CMV status not recorded). Some clones in this sample may be carry-over from other donors' samples.

The chain carries TRBV28 and TRBJ2-5; 11 bases line up with TRBD2. Germline V CDR1 and CDR2: MDHEN, SYDVKM. With 5 bases clipped from V and 1 base from J, the junction kept 9 bases outside the gene matches. This CDR3 is 17 amino acids long. The CDR3 loop reads CASSRKTSGDFQETQYF. As DNA, the CDR3 is TGTGCCAGCAGTCGAAAGACTAGCGGGGACTTCCAAGAGACCCAGTACTTC.

In this sample, this clonotype turned up many times. The chain uses TRBV7-8 and TRBJ1-3, with 10 bases fitting TRBD1. CDR3 length: 15 residues. J gave up 2 bases and V 5 bases, and 3 bases lay outside the gene matches. The V gene's germline CDR1 is SGHVS and CDR2 FQNEAQ. As DNA, the CDR3 is TGTGCCAGCAGCCCAGGGACAGGGGCTGGAAACACCATATATTTT. It codes for CASSPGTGAGNTIYF.